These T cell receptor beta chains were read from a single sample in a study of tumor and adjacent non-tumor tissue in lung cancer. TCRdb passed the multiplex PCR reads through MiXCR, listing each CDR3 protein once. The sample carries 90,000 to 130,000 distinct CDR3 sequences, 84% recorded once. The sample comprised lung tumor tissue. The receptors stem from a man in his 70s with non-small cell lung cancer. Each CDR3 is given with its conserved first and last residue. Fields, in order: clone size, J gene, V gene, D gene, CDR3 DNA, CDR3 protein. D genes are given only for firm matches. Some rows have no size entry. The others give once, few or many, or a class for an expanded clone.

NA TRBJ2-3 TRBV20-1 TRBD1 TGCAATGCTGGAAAGACAGGGGGTACAGTAGATATGCAGTATTTT CNAGKTGGTVDMQYF
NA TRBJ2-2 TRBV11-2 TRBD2 TGTGCCAGCAGCCTCCTAGTGGGGGGGACCTGGGAGCTGTTTTTT CASSLLVGGTWELFF
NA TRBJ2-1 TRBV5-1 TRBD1 TGCGCCAGCAGCTGGGGACAGGGTTTGAATGAGCACTTCTTC CASSWGQGLNEHFF
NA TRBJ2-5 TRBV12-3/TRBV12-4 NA TGTGCCAGCAGTCCCCGTTTGGGCCCCACCGGCCCAAAAGAGACCCAATACTTC CASSPRLGPTGPKETQYF
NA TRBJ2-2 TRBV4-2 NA TGTGCCAGCACCCAAAATCAGGGTCCCACCGGGGAGCTATTTTTT CASTQNQGPTGELFF
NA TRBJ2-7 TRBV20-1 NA TGCAGTGCTAGTACGGTCTCCGAGCAGCACTTC CSASTVSEQHF
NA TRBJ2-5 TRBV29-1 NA TGCAGCGTTATGCGGGGCAGGTCTCGAGAGACCTATTACTTC CSVMRGRSRETYYF
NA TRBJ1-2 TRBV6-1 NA TGTGCCAGCAGCCTGCAGAACAAGTCTAACTATGGCTACACCTTC CASSLQNKSNYGYTF
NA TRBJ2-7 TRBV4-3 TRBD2 TGCGCCAGCAACCAAGCCCTTAGCGGGAGGGCCCTCGAGCAGTACTTC CASNQALSGRALEQYF
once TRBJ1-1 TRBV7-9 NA TGTGCCAGCATCTTAGCGACCATGTTGGGTTTGAACACTGAAGCTTTCTTT CASILATMLGLNTEAFF
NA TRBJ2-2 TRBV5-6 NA TGTGCCAACAGCCCCCCGACCGGGGAACTGTTTTTT CANSPPTGELFF
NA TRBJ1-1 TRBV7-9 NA TGTACCAGCAGCTTAGCGACCATGTGGGCTTTGAACACTGAAGCTTTCTTT CTSSLATMWALNTEAFF
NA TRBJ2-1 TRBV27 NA TGTGCCAGCAGTTTAAGCGCCAGCTCCTACAATGAGCAGTTCTTC CASSLSASSYNEQFF
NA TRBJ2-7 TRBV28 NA TGTGCCAGCAGTTGGTGGGGGACCCCCTACGAGCAGTATTTC CASSWWGTPYEQYF
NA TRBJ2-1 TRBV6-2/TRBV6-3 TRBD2 TGTGCCAGCAGAAGTACTAGCGGGGGGGCGGTCGATGAGCGGTTCTTC CASRSTSGGAVDERFF
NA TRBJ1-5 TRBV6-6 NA TGTGCCAGCAGTTACTTAGAGTGGGGGCAGAATAGGAATCAGCCCCAGCATTTT CASSYLEWGQNRNQPQHF
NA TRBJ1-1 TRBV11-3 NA TGTGACAGCAGTTTAGGGCGGAAGCTTTTCTTT CDSSLGRKLFF
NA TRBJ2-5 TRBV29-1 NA TGCAGCGTTGGTAGACTAGTGGTGGGAGAGACCCAGTACTTC CSVGRLVVGETQYF
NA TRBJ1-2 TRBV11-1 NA TGTTCCAGCGGCTTATACAGGTATGGCTACACCTTC CSSGLYRYGYTF
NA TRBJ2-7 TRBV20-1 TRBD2 TGCAGTCCTAGAGATGGCGGGAGGGTCGTCGAGGAGTACTTC CSPRDGGRVVEEYF
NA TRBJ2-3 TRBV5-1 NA TGCGCCAACAGTCACGGGAACCCCATGATGGATATGCAGTATTTT CANSHGNPMMDMQYF
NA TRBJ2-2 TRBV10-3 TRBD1 TGTGCCATCAGTATCAGAGGACAGGGACACACCGGGGAGCTCGTTTTT CAISIRGQGHTGELVF
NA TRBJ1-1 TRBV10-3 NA TGTGCCATCAGTGATCTAAGACAGGATAAGTCTGAAGCTTTCTTT CAISDLRQDKSEAFF
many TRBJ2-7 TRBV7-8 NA TGTGCCAGCGGTACCTCCGGGACGGCGAAGGGGTACGAGCAGTACTTC CASGTSGTAKGYEQYF
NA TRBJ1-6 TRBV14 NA TGTGCCAGCGGCCCGGGCAGCTCCTATAATTCACCCCTCCACTTT CASGPGSSYNSPLHF
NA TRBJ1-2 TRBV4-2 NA TGTCCCGGCAGCCAAGACGGTACTAGCTATGGCTACACCTTC CPGSQDGTSYGYTF
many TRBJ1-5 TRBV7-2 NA TGTGCCAGCAGCTTATTCTTCGTGGAGGGCAATCAGCCCCAGCATTTT CASSLFFVEGNQPQHF
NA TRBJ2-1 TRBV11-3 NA TGTGTCAGCAGTCAACAGACTTACAATGAGCAGTTCTTC CVSSQQTYNEQFF
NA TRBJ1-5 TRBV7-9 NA TGTGCCAACACCCCTTCCAATCAGCCCCAGCAATTT CANTPSNQPQQF
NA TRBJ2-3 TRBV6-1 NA TGTGCCAGCAGTGATGGGCTACATACAGATACGCAGTACTTT CASSDGLHTDTQYF
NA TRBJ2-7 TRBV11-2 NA TGTCGCAGCAGCCAATGGACCGAGCGCGAGCGGAACTTC CRSSQWTERERNF
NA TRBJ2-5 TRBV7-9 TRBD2 TGTGCCAACAGCCCAAGCGGGATAAAACAAGAGACCCAGTACTTC CANSPSGIKQETQYF
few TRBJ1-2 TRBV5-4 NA TGTGCCAGTAGCTTGGGTATAGCCTTCTATGGCTACACCTTC CASSLGIAFYGYTF
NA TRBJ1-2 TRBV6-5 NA TGTGTCAGCAGTTACGGAACAAGCTACACCTTC CVSSYGTSYTF
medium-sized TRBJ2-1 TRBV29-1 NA TGCAGCGTTGAGGGAGTCCCCTATCGGGACTACAATGAGCAGTTCTTC CSVEGVPYRDYNEQFF
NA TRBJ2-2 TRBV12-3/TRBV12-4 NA TGTGCCAGCAGTTTCCCAGGGAGGACGAACACCAGGGAGCTGTTTTTT CASSFPGRTNTRELFF
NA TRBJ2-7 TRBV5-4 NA TGTGCCAGTAACGGCGTGGGGGGGCCGTCCTACGAGCAGTACTTC CASNGVGGPSYEQYF
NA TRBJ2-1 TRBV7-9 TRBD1 TGTGCCAGCAGCCCCTCAGGGGGCGGAAACAATGAGCAGCTCTTT CASSPSGGGNNEQLF
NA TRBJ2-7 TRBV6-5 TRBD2 TGTGTCGTCGGAAGGAGGCTAGCGGGTTATTGCGAGCAGTACTTC CVVGRRLAGYCEQYF
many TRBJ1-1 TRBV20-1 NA TGCAGTGCCCAACGGCGAGGACAGCTTCCCTTGAACACTGAAGCTTTCTTT CSAQRRGQLPLNTEAFF
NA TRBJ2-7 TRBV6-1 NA TGTGCCAGCAGTGCTTTGTGGGGGGAGAGCCTATGCGAGCAGTACTTC CASSALWGESLCEQYF
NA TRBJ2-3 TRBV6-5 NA TGTGCCAGCAGCCCGGTCCCAGGACGGACAGATACGCAGTATTTT CASSPVPGRTDTQYF
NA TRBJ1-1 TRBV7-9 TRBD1 TGTGGCAGCAGGGCCGGGACAGGGCATGAGACTGAAGCTTTCTTT CGSRAGTGHETEAFF
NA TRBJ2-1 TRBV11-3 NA TGTGCCAGCGGTTTAGATCCCACGGGGGGCATGGGTGAGCAGTTCTTC CASGLDPTGGMGEQFF